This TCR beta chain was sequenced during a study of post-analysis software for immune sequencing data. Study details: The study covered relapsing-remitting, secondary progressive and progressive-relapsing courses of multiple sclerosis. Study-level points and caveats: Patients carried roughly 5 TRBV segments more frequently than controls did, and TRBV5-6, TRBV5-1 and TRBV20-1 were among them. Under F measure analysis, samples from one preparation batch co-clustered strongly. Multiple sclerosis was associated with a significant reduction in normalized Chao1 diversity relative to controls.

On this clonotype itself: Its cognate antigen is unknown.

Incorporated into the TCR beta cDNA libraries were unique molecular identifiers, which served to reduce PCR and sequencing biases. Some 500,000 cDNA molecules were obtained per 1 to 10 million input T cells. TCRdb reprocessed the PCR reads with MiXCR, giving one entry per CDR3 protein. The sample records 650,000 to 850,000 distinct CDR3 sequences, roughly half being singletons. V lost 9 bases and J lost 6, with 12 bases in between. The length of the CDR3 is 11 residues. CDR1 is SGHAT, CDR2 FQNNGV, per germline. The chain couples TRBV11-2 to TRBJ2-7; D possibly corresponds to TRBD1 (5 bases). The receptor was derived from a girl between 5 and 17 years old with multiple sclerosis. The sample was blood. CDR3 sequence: CASQGSSEQYF. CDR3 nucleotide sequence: TGTGCCAGTCAGGGTTCGTCCGAGCAGTACTTC.